Below, one TCR beta chain is given with its context. This sample was taken from a study of blood T cell repertoires in COVID-19. Study-level background: PBMCs, B-cell-depleted T cells, or T cells provided the cDNA or gDNA that made up the material.

The table came from immunoSEQ multiplex PCR; TCRdb's copy has only in-frame clones and leaves some out. Found here are over 150,000 clones, roughly four fifths of them singletons; the top ten hold under 3.5%. Seattle patient enrollment occurred during active infection, with longitudinal follow-up thereafter. V shed 0 bases, J shed 0 bases, and the junction held 11 bases outside the gene matches. The germline gives CDR1 MGHRA, CDR2 YSYEKL. The CDR3 spans 19 residues. J is TRBJ2-3 and V is TRBV4-1; 8 nucleotides align to TRBD2. The sequenced material came from peripheral blood. The receptor comes from a woman at least 80 years old with COVID-19, enrolled during active disease. Here the CDR3 DNA reads TGCGCCAGCAGCCAAGATGCGACTAGCGCGTCTACTAGCACAGATACGCAGTATTTT. Translation: CASSQDATSASTSTDTQYF.